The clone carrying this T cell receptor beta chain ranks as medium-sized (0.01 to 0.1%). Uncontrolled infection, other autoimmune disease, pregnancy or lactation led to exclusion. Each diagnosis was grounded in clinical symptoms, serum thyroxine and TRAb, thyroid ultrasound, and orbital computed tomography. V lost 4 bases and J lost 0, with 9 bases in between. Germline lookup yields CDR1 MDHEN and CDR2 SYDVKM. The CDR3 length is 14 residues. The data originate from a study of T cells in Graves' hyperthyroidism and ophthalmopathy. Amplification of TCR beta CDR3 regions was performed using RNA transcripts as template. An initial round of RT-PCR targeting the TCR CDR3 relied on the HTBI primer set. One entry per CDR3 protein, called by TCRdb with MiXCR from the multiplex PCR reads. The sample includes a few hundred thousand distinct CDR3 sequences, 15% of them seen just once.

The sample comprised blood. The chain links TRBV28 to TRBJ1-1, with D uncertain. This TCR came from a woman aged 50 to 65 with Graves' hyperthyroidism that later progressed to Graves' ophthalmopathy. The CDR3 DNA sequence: TGTGCCAGCAGTTCCCCAGCAATGAACACTGAAGCTTTCTTT. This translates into CASSSPAMNTEAFF.